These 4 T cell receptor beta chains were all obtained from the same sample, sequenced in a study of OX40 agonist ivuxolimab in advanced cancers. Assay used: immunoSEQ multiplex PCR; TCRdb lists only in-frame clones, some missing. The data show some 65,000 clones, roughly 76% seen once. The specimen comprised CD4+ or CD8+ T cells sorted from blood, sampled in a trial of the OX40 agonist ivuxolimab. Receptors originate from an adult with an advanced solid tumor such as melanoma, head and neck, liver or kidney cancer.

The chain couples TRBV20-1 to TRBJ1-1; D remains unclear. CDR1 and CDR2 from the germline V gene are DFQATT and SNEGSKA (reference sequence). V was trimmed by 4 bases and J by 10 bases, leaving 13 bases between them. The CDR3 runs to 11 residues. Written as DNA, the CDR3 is TGCAGTGCTACCAAAGAAAGACCAGCTTTCTTT. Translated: CSATKERPAFF.

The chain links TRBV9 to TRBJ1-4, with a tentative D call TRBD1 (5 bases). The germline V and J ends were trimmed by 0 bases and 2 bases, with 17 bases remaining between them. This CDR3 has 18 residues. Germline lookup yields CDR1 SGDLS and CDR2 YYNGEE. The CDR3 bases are TGTGCCAGCAGCGTAGAAGGAACAGGTTGGACGACTAATGAAAAACTGTTTTTT. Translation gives CASSVEGTGWTTNEKLFF.

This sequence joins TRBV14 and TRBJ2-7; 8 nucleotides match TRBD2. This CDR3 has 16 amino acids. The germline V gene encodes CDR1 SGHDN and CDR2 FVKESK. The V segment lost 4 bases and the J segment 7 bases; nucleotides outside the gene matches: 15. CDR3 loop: CASSPRGSGAGREQYF. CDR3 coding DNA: TGTGCCAGCAGCCCCCGCGGTAGCGGGGCTGGTCGGGAGCAGTACTTC.

The DNA of the CDR3 is TGTGCCAGCAGAACTAGACAGGGGGTAAACATTCAGTACTTC. It yields the protein CASRTRQGVNIQYF. The chain joins TRBV28 to TRBJ2-4; 9 nucleotides match TRBD1. This CDR3 contains 14 residues. Trimming cost V 6 bases and J 6 bases; bases outside gene matches: 6. The germline gives CDR1 MDHEN, CDR2 SYDVKM.